Listed below are T cell receptor beta chains from one sample, sequenced in a study of cytomegalovirus exposure and HLA in healthy donors. The protocol was immunoSEQ multiplex PCR, while the TCRdb copy is restricted to in-frame clones and leaves out a portion. The data contain some 70,000 clones, around three quarters of them singletons. The sample consisted of PBMCs. All receptors come from a man younger than 35 in good health and CMV-seropositive. Each CDR3 is given with its conserved first and last residue. A D gene is named only where the DNA matches it firmly. Clone size is not always given. Where it is, it says once, few, many or a class for expanded clones.

length	J	size	V	D	CDR3	DNA
15	TRBJ2-3	-	TRBV6-4	TRBD2	CASSDQSGGADTQYF	TGTGCCAGCAGTGACCAAAGCGGGGGTGCAGATACGCAGTATTTT
11	TRBJ1-1	-	TRBV29-1	-	CSVRRGTEAFF	TGCAGCGTCCGCAGGGGCACTGAAGCTTTCTTT
11	TRBJ1-1	-	TRBV30	TRBD1	CAWSVTGVTFF	TGTGCCTGGAGTGTGACAGGGGTAACTTTCTTT
16	TRBJ1-3	many	TRBV7-2	-	CASSLGHKISGNTIYF	TGTGCCAGCAGCTTAGGGCATAAGATCTCTGGAAACACCATATATTTT
13	TRBJ2-7	-	TRBV30	-	CAWSVSPAHEQYF	TGTGCCTGGAGTGTAAGCCCCGCGCACGAGCAGTACTTC
10	TRBJ2-7	-	TRBV29-1	-	CSVLFREQYF	TGCAGCGTACTGTTCCGCGAGCAGTACTTC
14	TRBJ2-1	few	TRBV18	-	CASAPAGRSNEQFF	TGTGCCAGCGCCCCTGCGGGACGGTCTAATGAGCAGTTCTTC
13	TRBJ2-5	-	TRBV5-6	-	CASSLGQYETQYF	TGTGCCAGCAGCTTGGGACAGTACGAGACCCAGTACTTC
14	TRBJ2-1	-	TRBV29-1	-	CSVEMTGLTGEQFF	TGCAGCGTTGAAATGACGGGATTAACTGGTGAGCAGTTCTTC
13	TRBJ1-2	-	TRBV10-3	TRBD1	CAISRQGDYGYTF	TGTGCCATCAGTAGACAGGGAGACTATGGCTACACCTTC
16	TRBJ2-5	-	TRBV11-2	-	CASSLVPTTVQETQYF	TGTGCCAGCAGCTTAGTCCCTACGACAGTCCAAGAGACCCAGTACTTC
13	TRBJ1-1	-	TRBV7-8	-	CASSPSLGVEAFF	TGTGCCAGCAGCCCTTCATTGGGCGTTGAAGCTTTCTTT
16	TRBJ1-2	-	TRBV4-1	TRBD1	CASSQDRMDRKDGYTF	TGCGCCAGCAGCCAAGATCGGATGGACAGGAAGGATGGCTACACCTTC
14	TRBJ2-3	-	TRBV2	-	CASSGTLRGDTQYF	TGTGCCAGCAGTGGGACATTAAGGGGAGATACGCAGTATTTT
17	TRBJ2-5	-	TRBV4-2	TRBD1	CASSQPGTGGMRETQYF	TGTGCCAGCAGCCAACCCGGGACAGGGGGCATGCGGGAGACCCAGTACTTC
12	TRBJ1-2	-	TRBV30	-	CAWSTAGGGYTF	TGTGCCTGGAGTACAGCGGGTGGGGGCTACACCTTC